The rows below give T cell receptor beta chains drawn from one sample of a study of blood T cell repertoires in COVID-19. Clones were sequenced by immunoSEQ multiplex PCR, and TCRdb holds only the in-frame ones, with some missing. The sample carries 110,000 to 150,000 clones, 80% to 85% recorded once. The sample taken for sequencing was peripheral blood. All receptors derive from a human donor in a cohort sampled during active COVID-19. The CDR3 runs from the conserved cysteine through the conserved F or W. The order of the fields is CDR3 length, J gene, D gene, clone size, V gene, CDR3 DNA, CDR3 protein. D genes are given only for firm matches. Clone size is shown for a subset of rows, as once, few, many or a class of expanded clone.

>13|TRBJ2-5|TRBD1|.|TRBV12-3/TRBV12-4
TGTGCCAGCAGGACAGGGGGCCAAGAGACCCAGTACTTC
CASRTGGQETQYF
>15|TRBJ2-2|.|.|TRBV3-1/TRBV3-2
TGTGCCAGCAGCCAAGAAACAGGGTACACCGGGGAGCTGTTTTTT
CASSQETGYTGELFF
>15|TRBJ2-1|TRBD2|.|TRBV5-1
TGCGCCAGCAGCTTGCGTCCGGGGGGGAACAATGAGCAGTTCTTC
CASSLRPGGNNEQFF
>16|TRBJ1-2|.|.|TRBV7-9
TGTGCCAGCAGCTTCTCACAAGGTGGGAGCAGGTATGGCTACACCTTC
CASSFSQGGSRYGYTF
>15|TRBJ2-7|TRBD1|few|TRBV2
TGTGCCAGCAGCTCCCGGACAGGGGGCTCCTACGAGCAGTACTTC
CASSSRTGGSYEQYF
>13|TRBJ1-2|.|.|TRBV10-3
TGTGCCATCAGTGAGTCGAAAGAGTGGGGCTACACCTTC
CAISESKEWGYTF
>14|TRBJ2-1|.|.|TRBV27
TGTGCCAGCAGTCCCTTCGGCTCCTACAATGAGCAGTTCTTC
CASSPFGSYNEQFF
>14|TRBJ2-1|TRBD2|.|TRBV7-3
TGTGCCAGCAGCCCCCTCGCGGGGGTAGATGAGCAGTTCTTC
CASSPLAGVDEQFF
>18|TRBJ1-5|TRBD1|.|TRBV2
TGTGCCAGCAGTGGGCGCACCCCGGGGGACAGGGGCAATCAGCCCCAGCATTTT
CASSGRTPGDRGNQPQHF
>15|TRBJ1-6|TRBD1|.|TRBV15
TGTGCCACCAGCAGAGATGGGACAGGGGGTTCACCCCTCCACTTT
CATSRDGTGGSPLHF